This record concerns one T cell receptor beta chain sequence. In the authors' methods: Using reference gene primer amplification, nucleated cell counts were estimated. Method: immunoSEQ multiplex PCR; TCRdb's copy keeps in-frame clones and lacks some. V, J and clone size reflect that table, while D and trimming were determined from the DNA. The sample has about 440,000 clones; approximately 90% are singletons. The sample comes from a study of blood T cell repertoires in COVID-19. At the level of the study: The samples span acute and convalescent COVID-19 from the United States, Italy and Spain. PBMCs, B-cell-depleted T cells, or T cells were the source of the cDNA or gDNA that made up the material.

Germline V gives CDR1 SGHNT, CDR2 YYREEE (reference sequence). The V end was cut by 4 bases, the J end by 0 bases, with 10 bases between. The CDR3 is 14 residues long. The receptor was isolated from a woman between 25 and 40 years old with acute or convalescent COVID-19. Sequencing was performed on peripheral blood. V usage is TRBV5-4 and J usage is TRBJ1-1; TRBD1 is a possible D gene (5 bases). CDR3 bases: TGTGCCAGCAGCCTGGACATCTTGAACACTGAAGCTTTCTTT. Protein: CASSLDILNTEAFF.